What follows are 31 T cell receptor beta chains derived from one specimen sequenced in a study of OX40 agonist ivuxolimab in advanced cancers. Profiling relied on immunoSEQ multiplex PCR, and the TCRdb table lists in-frame clones only, not all of them. Of some 64,000 clones detected, roughly 81% appear once; the ten largest clones hold about 9.1%. Specimen: CD4+ or CD8+ T cells sorted from blood, collected in a trial of the OX40 agonist ivuxolimab. The receptors here all came from an adult with an advanced solid tumor such as melanoma, head and neck, liver or kidney cancer.

The chain has TRBV19 and TRBJ2-5, with TRBD2 as a possible D gene (6 bases). The germline CDR1 and CDR2 sequences are LNHDA and SQIVND (reference sequence). The CDR3 loop spans 16 amino acids. Trimming pared 6 bases from V and 3 bases from J, leaving 20 bases between. The CDR3, as DNA: TGTGCCAGTAGCCCCTCCCCCGGGAGACACAAAGAGACCCAGTACTTC. Encoded protein: CASSPSPGRHKETQYF. Full variable domain (remainder filled in from reference TRBV19 and TRBJ2-5): DGGITQSPKYLFRKEGQNVTLSCEQNLNHDAMYWYRQDPGQGLRLIYYSQIVNDFQKGDIAEGYSVSREKKESFPLTVTSAQKNPTAFYLCASSPSPGRHKETQYFGPGTRLLVL.

The J gene is TRBJ2-5, the V gene TRBV4-1; no definite D call. The CDR3 is made up of 13 amino acids. Trimming took 4 bases from V and 1 from J, leaving 7 bases between them. Looked up from germline, CDR1 is MGHRA and CDR2 is YSYEKL. As DNA, the CDR3 is TGCGCCAGCAGCCTCACCCTCCAAGAGACCCAGTACTTC. Its protein is CASSLTLQETQYF.

This rearrangement joins TRBV20-1 to TRBJ1-4; D is ambiguous. Between the trimmed V and J ends, which lost 3 bases and 6 bases, there was a span of 5 bases. CDR1 and CDR2 (germline): DFQATT, SNEGSKA (reference sequence). This CDR3 contains 11 residues. As DNA, the CDR3 is TGCAGTGCTAGCACTTATGAAAAACTGTTTTTT. Its translation: CSASTYEKLFF.

This chain connects TRBV29-1 to TRBJ2-3; D is possibly TRBD1 or TRBD2 (6 bases each). Germline V gene data show CDR1 as SQVTM and CDR2 as ANQGSEA. V gave up 6 bases and J gave up 4 bases, with 14 bases separating them. The CDR3 runs to 13 residues. The CDR3 loop is CSVEKRGADTQYF. The CDR3 DNA is TGCAGCGTCGAAAAGAGGGGGGCAGATACGCAGTATTTT.

The rearrangement uses TRBV7-2 and TRBJ2-1; a possible D gene is TRBD1 (6 bases). CDR1 is SGHTA, CDR2 FQGNSA, per germline. The CDR3 consists of 15 residues. Trimming cost V 1 base and J 2 bases, with 9 bases left between them. The CDR3 here is CASSLEGEPYNEQFF. CDR3 in DNA: TGTGCCAGCAGCTTAGAGGGGGAACCCTACAATGAGCAGTTCTTC. The full variable domain, with the rest looked up from reference TRBV7-2 and TRBJ2-1, is GAGVSQSPSNKVTEKGKDVELRCDPISGHTALYWYRQSLGQGLEFLIYFQGNSAPDKSGLPSDRFSAERTGGSVSTLTIQRTQQEDSAVYLCASSLEGEPYNEQFFGPGTRLTVL.

J is TRBJ2-5 and V is TRBV4-3; 7 bases match TRBD1. CDR3 length equals 15 residues. The junction had 6 bases not matched to a gene; V was cut back by 1 base and J by 4 bases. CDR1 LGHNA and CDR2 YSLEER come from the germline V gene. CDR3 loop: CASSQGQGQPETQYF. CDR3 in DNA: TGCGCCAGCAGCCAAGGACAGGGACAGCCAGAGACCCAGTACTTC.

This chain uses TRBV9 with TRBJ2-1; possible D gene TRBD2, 7 bases. Germline V gives CDR1 SGDLS, CDR2 YYNGEE. CDR3 length: 16 residues. V was clipped by 5 bases and J by 3 bases, with 18 bases between them. CDR3: CASRSSGASGYNEQFF. Here the CDR3 DNA reads TGTGCCAGCAGGTCCTCGGGGGCTAGCGGCTACAATGAGCAGTTCTTC. Complete variable domain (other parts from reference TRBV9 and TRBJ2-1): DSGVTQTPKHLITATGQRVTLRCSPRSGDLSVYWYQQSLDQGLQFLIQYYNGEERAKGNILERFSAQQFPDLHSELNLSSLELGDSALYFCASRSSGASGYNEQFFGPGTRLTVL.

The rearrangement links TRBV15 to TRBJ1-6; D uncertain. The CDR3 consists of 14 residues. In germline, CDR1 is LNHNV, CDR2 YYDKDF (reference sequence). Trimming removed 5 bases from V and 6 bases from J, with 11 bases in between. The CDR3 sequence: CATSARDLNSPLHF. CDR3 bases: TGTGCCACCAGCGCCCGGGATCTTAATTCACCCCTCCACTTT.

V gene TRBV4-3 combines with J gene TRBJ2-3; 7 bases fit TRBD1. J lost 3 bases, V lost 2 bases, and 5 bases had no gene match. The V gene's germline CDR1 is LGHNA and CDR2 YSLEER. The CDR3 is made up of 15 amino acids. DNA for the CDR3: TGCGCCAGCAGCCAAACAGGGGTTAGGACAGATACGCAGTATTTT. This gives the protein CASSQTGVRTDTQYF.

The chain joins TRBV18 to TRBJ2-1, with D possibly called TRBD1 or TRBD2 (5 bases each). In germline, CDR1 is KGHSH, CDR2 LQKENI. The CDR3 loop spans 16 amino acids. Trimming removed 2 bases at V and 0 bases at J, with 11 bases between. The CDR3 reads CASSPGDASSYNEQFF. CDR3 DNA sequence: TGTGCCAGCTCACCAGGGGACGCGAGCTCCTACAATGAGCAGTTCTTC.

The chain recombines TRBV5-1 with TRBJ2-5, with D tentatively TRBD1 (5 bases). The CDR3 runs 13 residues. Trimming removed 4 bases at V and 7 bases at J, with 14 bases between. Looked up from germline, CDR1 is SGHRS and CDR2 is YFSETQ. CDR3 DNA sequence: TGCGCCAGCAGCCCAGGGCTTGGCGGGACCCAGTACTTC. Translation: CASSPGLGGTQYF.

DNA of the CDR3: TGTGCCAGCAGCTTAAATCGCGGCAATCAGCCCCAGCATTTT. Translating gives CASSLNRGNQPQHF. The rearrangement uses TRBV7-2 and TRBJ1-5, with no clear D. V was cut by 2 bases and J by 2 bases, with 7 bases left in between. There are 14 residues in the CDR3. Germline assignment: CDR1 SGHTA and CDR2 FQGNSA.

The chain links TRBV5-1 to TRBJ1-4; D possibly corresponds to TRBD1 (5 bases). V shed 4 bases and J shed 6 bases, with 16 bases lying between them. The V gene's germline CDR1 is SGHRS and CDR2 YFSETQ. This CDR3 is built from 15 residues. The CDR3 sequence is CASSPSPGEDEKLFF. As DNA, the CDR3 is TGCGCCAGCAGCCCCTCCCCGGGGGAGGATGAAAAACTGTTTTTT.

On this clone: Within the sample, other DNA sequences also encode this same CDR3. V and J are TRBV13 and TRBJ1-1; TRBD1 is a possible D gene (5 bases). The V gene lost 4 bases and the J gene lost 6 bases, with 18 bases spanning the gap. Germline CDR1 reads PRHDT; CDR2 reads FYEKMQ (reference sequence). The CDR3 consists of 15 residues. This CDR3 is CASSSGGGGVSEAFF. The CDR3 DNA sequence: TGTGCCAGCAGCTCAGGTGGTGGGGGAGTGTCTGAAGCTTTCTTT.

The chain carries TRBV19 and TRBJ2-1; the D gene is possibly TRBD1 (7 bases). The length of the CDR3 is 16 residues. V lost 0 bases to trimming and J lost 7 bases, with 16 bases between them. Germline CDR1 is LNHDA and CDR2 is SQIVND (reference sequence). The CDR3 here is CASSIDRSQGRNEQFF. CDR3 nucleotides: TGTGCCAGTAGTATAGATCGTTCACAGGGGAGGAATGAGCAGTTCTTC.

V gene TRBV7-2 combines with J gene TRBJ1-3; D is uncertain. The CDR3 length is 13 residues. The germline V and J ends were trimmed by 6 bases and 4 bases, with 10 bases remaining between them. Per germline, CDR1 SGHTA and CDR2 FQGNSA. CDR3 in DNA: TGTGCCAGCAGTTTAAACCCGGGAAACACCATATATTTT. Protein: CASSLNPGNTIYF.

This chain connects TRBV7-9 to TRBJ2-5, with 10 bases matching TRBD1. V lost 5 bases and J lost 11; bases outside the gene matches: 8. The length of the CDR3 is 13 residues. Per the germline V gene, CDR1 is SEHNR and CDR2 is FQNEAQ (reference sequence). The CDR3 protein is CASSKGQGYEQYF. In DNA, the CDR3 is TGTGCCAGCAGCAAGGGACAGGGGTATGAGCAGTACTTC.

The chain carries TRBV30 and TRBJ1-3, with TRBD1 identical over 8 bases. After removal of 1 base from V and 0 bases from J, the junction contained 5 bases not matched to a gene. The CDR3 is 16 amino acids. In germline, CDR1 is GTSNPN, CDR2 SVGIG (reference sequence). CDR3: CAWSADRGTSGNTIYF. The CDR3 nucleotides are TGTGCCTGGAGTGCTGACAGGGGAACCTCTGGAAACACCATATATTTT. Drawing the rest from reference TRBV30 and TRBJ1-3, the complete variable domain is SQTIHQWPATLVQPVGSPLSLECTVEGTSNPNLYWYRQAAGRGLQLLFYSVGIGQISSEVPQNLSASRPQDRQFILSSKKLLLSDSGFYLCAWSADRGTSGNTIYFGEGSWLTVV.

V and J are TRBV27 and TRBJ2-1; 8 bases agree with TRBD2. This CDR3 is 14 amino acids long. Germline CDR1 and CDR2: MNHEY and SMNVEV (reference sequence). With 6 bases clipped from V and 5 bases from J, the junction kept 6 bases outside the gene matches. The DNA for the CDR3 is TGTGCCAGCAGGCAAAGCGGGAGCAACAATGAGCAGTTCTTC. It translates to CASRQSGSNNEQFF.

The chain couples TRBV4-3 to TRBJ2-5; a weak D match, TRBD2 (5 bases). The CDR3 extends over 16 amino acids. Germline CDR1 is LGHNA and CDR2 is YSLEER. Deletions cut 0 bases from V and 2 bases from J, with 13 bases between. The DNA of the CDR3 is TGCGCCAGCAGCCAAGATTGGTCCGGGGAGCAAGAGACCCAGTACTTC. Translating it yields CASSQDWSGEQETQYF.

The V and J genes are TRBV6-6 and TRBJ2-5; no clear D. V was shortened by 0 bases and J by 5 bases, with 10 bases between the two germline ends. The CDR3 runs to 14 residues. Germline V gives CDR1 MNHNY, CDR2 SVGAGI (reference sequence). The CDR3 DNA reads as TGTGCCAGCAGTTACTCTGGCCATTGGGAGACCCAGTACTTC. This gives the protein CASSYSGHWETQYF.

This clone appeared once. This chain joins TRBV5-4 and TRBJ2-1; 13 positions match TRBD2. CDR1 and CDR2 from the germline V gene are SGHNT and YYREEE (reference sequence). The CDR3 sequence is 17 residues long. V was clipped by 1 base and J by 1 base; unmatched bases: 2. CDR3 coding DNA: TGTGCCAGCAGCTTGTGGACTAGCGGGAGTTCCTACAATGAGCAGTTCTTC. Translation gives CASSLWTSGSSYNEQFF.

The chain couples TRBV5-5 to TRBJ1-6; TRBD1 might be the D (6 bases). CDR3 length: 17 residues. Trimming took 2 bases from V and 5 from J, leaving 17 bases between them. Germline assignment: CDR1 SGHKS and CDR2 YYEKEE (reference sequence). CDR3 in DNA: TGTGCCAGCAGCTTCGTCAGGGGAAGTCTGAATAATTCACCCCTCCACTTT. Protein sequence: CASSFVRGSLNNSPLHF. Using reference TRBV5-5 and TRBJ1-6 for the parts outside the CDR3, the full variable domain is DAGVTQSPTHLIKTRGQQVTLRCSPISGHKSVSWYQQVLGQGPQFIFQYYEKEERGRGNFPDRFSARQFPNYSSELNVNALLLGDSALYLCASSFVRGSLNNSPLHFGNGTRLTVT.

J is TRBJ2-1 and V is TRBV6-4; TRBD1 matches at 9 bases. The germline CDR1 and CDR2 sequences are MRHNA and SNTAGT. This CDR3 region has 13 residues. V lost 6 bases and J lost 5; bases outside the gene matches: 2. CDR3 sequence reads: CASSRDRDNEQFF. CDR3 bases: TGTGCCAGCAGCCGGGACAGGGACAATGAGCAGTTCTTC.

V usage is TRBV6-5 and J usage is TRBJ2-7; possibly TRBD2 for D (6 bases). Deletions cut 6 bases from V and 0 bases from J, with 12 bases between. This CDR3 region has 14 residues. Germline assignment: CDR1 MNHEY and CDR2 SVGAGI. The CDR3 is CASRQMTSSYEQYF. The DNA of the CDR3 is TGTGCCAGCAGACAAATGACTAGCTCCTACGAGCAGTACTTC.

The genes are TRBV5-4 and TRBJ2-3; 15 bases align to TRBD2. The trim removed 4 bases at V and 5 bases at J, leaving 5 bases unmatched. Germline V lookup: CDR1 SGHNT, CDR2 YYREEE (reference sequence). The CDR3 runs to 16 residues. This chain's CDR3 is CASSPGTSGGRDTQYF. CDR3 bases: TGTGCCAGCAGCCCCGGGACTAGCGGGGGGAGAGATACGCAGTATTTT.

The chain links TRBV4-3 to TRBJ1-1; no firm D call. V was cut by 0 bases and J by 1 base, with 6 bases left in between. The CDR3 totals 14 residues. Germline CDR1 LGHNA, CDR2 YSLEER. The CDR3 reads CASSQDFWNTEAFF. The CDR3, as DNA: TGCGCCAGCAGCCAAGATTTTTGGAACACTGAAGCTTTCTTT.

The rearrangement uses TRBV20-1 and TRBJ1-1; D call uncertain. The V gene lost 3 bases and the J gene lost 3 bases, with 5 bases spanning the gap. Germline V gives CDR1 DFQATT, CDR2 SNEGSKA (reference sequence). This CDR3 has 11 amino acids. In DNA, the CDR3 is TGCAGTGCTAGGCCCGACACTGAAGCTTTCTTT. The encoded protein is CSARPDTEAFF.

The rearrangement uses TRBV5-1 and TRBJ2-7, with 7 bases matching TRBD1. Germline CDR1 and CDR2: SGHRS and YFSETQ. Trimming took 3 bases from V and 2 from J; bases not matched to a gene: 2. The CDR3 contains 13 residues. CDR3 nucleotide sequence: TGCGCCAGCAGCTGGGACAGAACCTACGAGCAGTACTTC. It is translated as CASSWDRTYEQYF.

V is TRBV9 and J is TRBJ1-1, with D hard to call. The germline gives CDR1 SGDLS, CDR2 YYNGEE. The CDR3 length is 14 residues. The V end lost 0 bases, the J end lost 0 bases, and 6 bases lay between the germline ends. In DNA, the CDR3 is TGTGCCAGCAGCGTAGGGCAATTGAACACTGAAGCTTTCTTT. This translates into CASSVGQLNTEAFF.

The CDR3 nucleotides are TGTGCCAGCAGACAAGACAGCACAGATACGCAGTATTTT. It yields the protein CASRQDSTDTQYF. This chain uses TRBV7-2 with TRBJ2-3; D unresolved. V lost 6 bases, J lost 0 bases, and 7 bases lay in between. Looked up from germline, CDR1 is SGHTA and CDR2 is FQGNSA. The CDR3 extends over 13 amino acids.